These 23 T cell receptor beta chains came from one sample sequenced in a study of blood T cell repertoires in COVID-19. Using immunoSEQ multiplex PCR, the repertoire was profiled, and TCRdb retains in-frame clones only, with some absent. The sample records 15,000 or so clones, roughly nine tenths being singletons. The source material was peripheral blood. These receptors were obtained from a man in his fifties or sixties with active COVID-19.

On this clone: The same CDR3 is also encoded by other DNA sequences in this sample. The rearrangement joins TRBV6-1 to TRBJ1-2; 8 nucleotides match TRBD1. J gave up 3 bases and V 2 bases, and 14 bases lay outside the gene matches. CDR1 and CDR2 (germline): MNHNS, SASEGT. The CDR3 sequence is 18 residues long. The CDR3 coding sequence is TGTGCCAGCAGTGAACGTTGGACAGGGAATAGGGTCGACTATGGCTACACCTTC. It encodes CASSERWTGNRVDYGYTF.

The rearrangement joins TRBV9 to TRBJ2-3; the match to TRBD2 covers 7 bases. This CDR3 spans 16 amino acids. The V and J ends lost 4 bases and 2 bases, in that order; junction bases with no gene match: 10. CDR1 is SGDLS and CDR2 is YYNGEE in the germline V gene. CDR3 in DNA: TGTGCCAGCAGCCAAAGTGGAGCGGGGTACACAGATACGCAGTATTTT. It translates to CASSQSGAGYTDTQYF.

V gene TRBV28 combines with J gene TRBJ2-1; D is undetermined. The V end was cut by 1 base, the J end by 8 bases, with 9 bases between. The germline CDR1 and CDR2 sequences are MDHEN and SYDVKM. This CDR3 is built from 13 residues. CDR3 sequence reads: CASSLFRSYEQFF. The CDR3 DNA sequence: TGTGCCAGCAGTTTATTTAGGAGCTATGAGCAGTTCTTC.

This clone was recorded a few times. The chain recombines TRBV19 with TRBJ1-2; D possibly corresponds to TRBD1 (6 bases). Per germline, CDR1 LNHDA and CDR2 SQIVND (reference sequence). CDR3 length: 15 residues. V was cut by 7 bases and J by 4 bases, with 19 bases left in between. DNA of the CDR3: TGTGCCAGTACCAATAGGGGGACGGCCCTCTATGGCTACACCTTC. Residues: CASTNRGTALYGYTF. Drawing the rest from reference TRBV19 and TRBJ1-2, the complete variable domain is DGGITQSPKYLFRKEGQNVTLSCEQNLNHDAMYWYRQDPGQGLRLIYYSQIVNDFQKGDIAEGYSVSREKKESFPLTVTSAQKNPTAFYLCASTNRGTALYGYTFGSGTRLTVV.

This sequence joins TRBV19 and TRBJ1-4; 7 nucleotides line up with TRBD1. CDR3 length: 15 residues. Germline CDR1 and CDR2: LNHDA and SQIVND (reference sequence). Germline trimming cut 2 bases from V and 3 bases from J; bases unmatched to any gene: 3. The CDR3 loop is CASSIMTGPNEKLFF. The CDR3 DNA reads as TGTGCCAGTAGTATAATGACAGGGCCTAATGAAAAACTGTTTTTT. Drawing the rest from reference TRBV19 and TRBJ1-4, the complete variable domain is DGGITQSPKYLFRKEGQNVTLSCEQNLNHDAMYWYRQDPGQGLRLIYYSQIVNDFQKGDIAEGYSVSREKKESFPLTVTSAQKNPTAFYLCASSIMTGPNEKLFFGSGTQLSVL.

The V call is TRBV11-2, the J call TRBJ1-2; 7 positions agree with TRBD1. CDR1 and CDR2 (germline): SGHAT, FQNNGV. The junction had 8 bases not matched to a gene; V was cut back by 5 bases and J by 2 bases. CDR3 size: 15 residues. Here the CDR3 reads CASSALTGVNYGYTF. CDR3 nucleotides: TGTGCCAGCAGCGCTCTAACAGGGGTGAACTATGGCTACACCTTC.

V usage is TRBV7-2 and J usage is TRBJ2-7, with D unclear. Germline V lookup: CDR1 SGHTA, CDR2 FQGNSA. This CDR3 region has 13 residues. Between the trimmed V and J ends, which lost 4 bases and 7 bases, there was a span of 14 bases. The CDR3 is CASSSDLLREQYF. In DNA, the CDR3 is TGTGCCAGCAGCTCCGATCTCCTACGGGAGCAGTACTTC.

This sequence joins TRBV7-9 and TRBJ1-3; weak D call: TRBD1 (6 bases). The germline CDR1 and CDR2 sequences are SEHNR and FQNEAQ (reference sequence). The CDR3 spans 14 residues. V lost 5 bases and J 1 base, leaving 9 bases between the germline ends. The CDR3 DNA reads as TGTGCCAGCAGCCCGGACAGATCTGGAAACACCATATATTTT. This gives the protein CASSPDRSGNTIYF.

In its sample, this clone was seen once. V gene TRBV11-3 combines with J gene TRBJ2-3; 7 nucleotides agree with TRBD2. Germline V gene lookup returns CDR1 SGHNT and CDR2 YENEEA. This CDR3 contains 13 residues. The J segment lost 4 bases and the V segment lost 5 bases, leaving 3 bases of the junction unmatched. CDR3 DNA: TGTGCCAGCAGCCGGGGAGGGGCAGATACGCAGTATTTT. Residues: CASSRGGADTQYF.

In this sample, this clone is large. The CDR3 DNA reads as TGTGCCAGCAGTGAATCGGCGGTGAACACCGGGGAGCTGTTTTTT. It codes for CASSESAVNTGELFF. The chain employs TRBV2 and TRBJ2-2; the D is unclear. The V end was cut by 2 bases, the J end by 1 base, with 8 bases between. The CDR3 contains 15 residues. CDR1 is SNHLY and CDR2 is FYNNEI in the germline V gene.

The chain couples TRBV5-5 to TRBJ2-3, with D possibly matching TRBD2 (5 bases). V was clipped by 2 bases and J by 0 bases, with 25 bases between them. The V gene's germline CDR1 is SGHKS and CDR2 YYEKEE (reference sequence). This CDR3 region has 20 residues. CDR3 sequence (DNA): TGTGCCAGCAGCTTATACCGTGGCACCACGGGGAAACGTAGCACAGATACGCAGTATTTT. Amino acids: CASSLYRGTTGKRSTDTQYF.

The chain employs TRBV27 and TRBJ1-4; 7 bases map to TRBD1. The CDR3 is 14 amino acids. Germline CDR1 reads MNHEY; CDR2 reads SMNVEV (reference sequence). V shed 5 bases, J shed 7 bases, and the junction held 7 bases outside the gene matches. This CDR3 is CASSEANRGEKLFF. CDR3 DNA sequence: TGTGCCAGCAGTGAGGCGAACAGGGGTGAAAAACTGTTTTTT.

The rearrangement uses TRBV6-5 and TRBJ1-5; D remains ambiguous. Germline V gene lookup returns CDR1 MNHEY and CDR2 SVGAGI. CDR3 length equals 15 residues. Trimming pared 6 bases from V and 6 bases from J, leaving 18 bases between. The CDR3 here is CASSSRHFGSQPQHF. The CDR3 DNA reads TGTGCCAGCAGCTCAAGACATTTCGGGAGTCAGCCCCAGCATTTT.

The chain carries TRBV7-8 and TRBJ2-7, with D possibly TRBD1 on 5 matching bases. Germline assignment: CDR1 SGHVS and CDR2 FQNEAQ. The CDR3 sequence is 14 residues long. V lost 2 bases and J lost 3, with 11 bases in between. CDR3 protein: CASSLLWQGYEQYF. The CDR3 coding sequence is TGTGCCAGCAGCTTATTATGGCAGGGCTACGAGCAGTACTTC.

Remarks on this clone: Other DNA sequences within the sample encode an identical CDR3. This sequence joins TRBV19 and TRBJ2-7; 10 nucleotides match TRBD1. This CDR3 has 14 amino acids. Germline CDR1 and CDR2: LNHDA and SQIVND (reference sequence). After removal of 5 bases from V and 4 bases from J, the junction contained 5 bases not matched to a gene. The DNA of the CDR3 is TGTGCCAGTAGTCCTCCGGGACAGGGGTACGAGCAGTACTTC. Translated, it gives CASSPPGQGYEQYF.

The genes are TRBV6-2 or TRBV6-3 and TRBJ2-5; 10 bases are a match to TRBD1. This CDR3 has 16 residues. The V and J ends lost 0 bases and 5 bases, in that order; junction bases with no gene match: 6. Germline V CDR1 and CDR2: MNHEY, SVGEGT. The CDR3 sequence: CASSYSFGTGAETQYF. The CDR3 nucleotides read TGTGCCAGCAGTTACTCGTTTGGGACAGGGGCTGAGACCCAGTACTTC.

The rearrangement links TRBV7-2 to TRBJ1-2; 9 bases are a match to TRBD1. After removal of 3 bases from V and 6 bases from J, the junction contained 5 bases not matched to a gene. Germline loops: CDR1 SGHTA, CDR2 FQGNSA. CDR3 length: 14 residues. The CDR3 loop is CASSLGQGENGYTF. In DNA, the CDR3 is TGTGCCAGCAGCTTGGGACAGGGAGAAAATGGCTACACCTTC.

This clone showed up just once. This chain uses TRBV10-3 with TRBJ1-1; weak D call: TRBD1 (6 bases). The germline V and J ends were trimmed by 6 bases and 3 bases, with 20 bases remaining between them. The germline V gene has CDR1 ENHRY and CDR2 SYGVKD. The CDR3 spans 16 residues. The CDR3 here is CAISEGGEGLDTEAFF. The CDR3 DNA reads TGTGCCATCAGCGAGGGGGGCGAGGGCTTGGACACTGAAGCTTTCTTT.

V gene TRBV6-5 combines with J gene TRBJ2-7; 9 bases are a match to TRBD2. The CDR3 runs 15 residues. Germline-derived CDR1 and CDR2 are MNHEY and SVGAGI. V was clipped by 6 bases and J by 2 bases; unmatched bases: 8. CDR3 bases: TGTGCCAGCAGCCCGGAAGCGGGAGGAGCCTACGAGCAGTACTTC. Translating it yields CASSPEAGGAYEQYF.

This clone occurred once. The chain couples TRBV4-1 to TRBJ1-2; weak D call: TRBD1 (6 bases). The V gene's germline CDR1 is MGHRA and CDR2 YSYEKL. The CDR3 contains 15 residues. Trimming removed 1 base from V and 2 bases from J, with 11 bases in between. The CDR3 reads CASSQVNRENYGYTF. CDR3 nucleotides: TGCGCCAGCAGCCAAGTTAACAGGGAAAACTATGGCTACACCTTC.

To note about this clone: The junction differs from germline at one of its ends, possibly a read error. The chain carries TRBV7-7 and TRBJ2-3, with 10 bases fitting TRBD1. This CDR3 spans 15 amino acids. Germline CDR1 reads SSHAT; CDR2 reads FNYEAQ (reference sequence). CDR3 sequence reads: CASSLGTGEVDTQYF. The CDR3 coding sequence is TGTGCTAGCAGCTTAGGGACAGGGGAGGTAGATACGCAGTATTTT.

The chain joins TRBV10-2 to TRBJ1-1; 7 nucleotides line up with TRBD1. J lost 4 bases, V lost 4 bases, and 3 bases had no gene match. The CDR3 runs to 13 residues. Per germline, CDR1 WSHSY and CDR2 SAAADI. CDR3 loop: CASSGQGGTEAFF. CDR3 coding DNA: TGCGCCAGCAGTGGACAGGGTGGCACTGAAGCTTTCTTT.

The chain employs TRBV9 and TRBJ1-4; 10 bases are a match to TRBD1. Germline CDR1 reads SGDLS; CDR2 reads YYNGEE. V shed 2 bases and J 3 bases; nucleotides not matched to a gene: 7. CDR3 length: 17 residues. CDR3 sequence: CASSVRTGGVPNEKLFF. CDR3 nucleotides: TGTGCCAGCAGCGTGAGGACAGGGGGAGTTCCTAATGAAAAACTGTTTTTT.